Following are 5 T cell receptor beta chains from one sample sequenced in a study of blood T cell repertoires in COVID-19. Using immunoSEQ multiplex PCR, the repertoire was profiled, and TCRdb retains in-frame clones only, with some absent. The sample gives hundreds of thousands of clones, roughly 90% of which show up once; over 1.3% is in the top ten. Material for sequencing was peripheral blood. All receptors come from a woman aged 30 to 39 with active or convalescent COVID-19.

The chain is built from TRBV6-5 and TRBJ1-1; 7 bases are a match to TRBD1. V lost 8 bases and J lost 7; bases outside the gene matches: 16. This CDR3 comprises 15 residues. The V gene's germline CDR1 is MNHEY and CDR2 SVGAGI. CDR3 bases: TGTGCCAGCCTTGACCTCACAGGGGTTCCCTTTGAAGCTTTCTTT. Its protein is CASLDLTGVPFEAFF.

The chain links TRBV5-6 to TRBJ2-4; the D is unclear. Germline V gene sequence: CDR1 SGHDT, CDR2 YYEEEE. The CDR3 length is 12 residues. The V gene lost 0 bases and the J gene lost 7 bases, with 5 bases spanning the gap. Here the CDR3 reads CASSLALNIQYF. The CDR3 region has the DNA TGTGCCAGCAGCTTGGCCTTGAACATTCAGTACTTC.

In its sample, this clone was seen once. This chain uses TRBV6-1 with TRBJ1-2; D not resolved. The germline gives CDR1 MNHNS, CDR2 SASEGT. The CDR3 totals 16 residues. Trimming took 2 bases from V and 4 from J, leaving 17 bases between them. As DNA, the CDR3 is TGTGCCAGCAGTGAATGGCACAGAGATGTACGCTATGGCTACACCTTC. Protein product: CASSEWHRDVRYGYTF.

The gene calls are TRBV9 and TRBJ1-1; 7 bases fit TRBD1. The CDR3 runs to 15 residues. V was pared by 0 bases and J by 4 bases, with 6 bases of the junction left unmatched. Per germline, CDR1 SGDLS and CDR2 YYNGEE. CDR3 DNA sequence: TGTGCCAGCAGCGTAGTAACCAGGGGGATCACTGAAGCTTTCTTT. Its protein product is CASSVVTRGITEAFF.

The rearrangement uses TRBV5-6 and TRBJ2-7, with 10 bases that match TRBD1. This CDR3 contains 15 residues. J was trimmed by 3 bases and V by 4 bases; bases with no gene match: 7. Germline V gives CDR1 SGHDT, CDR2 YYEEEE. As DNA, the CDR3 is TGTGCCAGCAGCATCCTGACAGGGGGCCTCTACGAGCAGTACTTC. Translation gives CASSILTGGLYEQYF.